The 30 T cell receptor beta chains below all came from one sample that was sequenced in a study of T cells after yellow fever vaccination. TCRdb reprocessed the 5' RACE reads via MiXCR and lists one record per CDR3 protein. The profile shows around 610,000 distinct CDR3 sequences, roughly 12% of them singletons. The input for sequencing was PBMCs, taken on the day of the yellow fever booster vaccination. All receptors come from a man aged 25 to 40 who received the YFV17D yellow fever vaccine.

This clonotype has only a few counts. As DNA, the CDR3 is TGTGCCATCAGTGAACAATGGACGTCTAGCTCCTACAATGAGCAGTTCTTC. Amino acid sequence: CAISEQWTSSSYNEQFF. The rearrangement uses TRBV10-3 and TRBJ2-1; the D is unclear. This CDR3 contains 17 residues. Per the germline V gene, CDR1 is ENHRY and CDR2 is SYGVKD. V lost 3 bases and J lost 0, with 15 bases in between.

At least ten counts were recorded for this clonotype. The chain carries TRBV20-1 and TRBJ2-2, with D possibly matching TRBD2 (6 bases). The CDR3 is 15 amino acids. Germline V lookup: CDR1 DFQATT, CDR2 SNEGSKA (reference sequence). V lost 0 bases, J lost 5 bases, and 13 bases lay in between. CDR3 DNA: TGCAGTGCTAGAGAGTCGGGAGTAGGTACCGGGGAGCTGTTTTTT. Amino acid sequence: CSARESGVGTGELFF.

V is TRBV6-2 or TRBV6-3 and J is TRBJ2-1; tentative D call: TRBD1 (6 bases). The CDR3 has 12 amino acids. CDR1 is MNHEY and CDR2 is SVGEGT in the germline V gene. Trimming left V 7 bases short and J 5 bases short, with 9 bases between. The CDR3 DNA reads TGTGCCAGCAACAGGGCTAACAATGAGCAGTTCTTC. As protein: CASNRANNEQFF.

V usage is TRBV28 and J usage is TRBJ1-5, with 8 bases that match TRBD1. V lost 6 bases to trimming and J lost 3 bases; unmatched junction nucleotides: 4. The CDR3 totals 14 residues. Germline loops: CDR1 MDHEN, CDR2 SYDVKM. As DNA, the CDR3 is TGTGCCAGCAGCAAGACAGGGGCCAATCAGCCCCAGCATTTT. It yields the protein CASSKTGANQPQHF.

V is TRBV20-1 and J is TRBJ2-5; D unclear. The CDR3 loop spans 14 amino acids. The germline CDR1 and CDR2 sequences are DFQATT and SNEGSKA (reference sequence). Trimming took off 3 bases at V and 4 bases at J, with 15 bases between the two ends. Here the CDR3 reads CSARSRRGLETQYF. CDR3 DNA sequence: TGCAGTGCTAGGTCAAGAAGAGGTTTAGAGACCCAGTACTTC.

This clonotype was picked up a small number of times. The chain uses TRBV5-1 and TRBJ2-7; TRBD2 matches at 12 bases. The CDR3 is 15 residues long. Germline CDR1 reads SGHRS; CDR2 reads YFSETQ. The ends lost 4 bases at V and 6 bases at J; junction bases unmatched: 8. In DNA form, the CDR3 reads TGCGCCAGCAGCACCCTAGCGGGAGGGCCCATCGAGCAGTACTTC. Amino acid sequence: CASSTLAGGPIEQYF.

The V gene is TRBV19, the J gene TRBJ2-7; possibly TRBD1 for D (6 bases). Trimming took off 10 bases at V and 3 bases at J, with 13 bases between the two ends. The CDR3 totals 12 residues. CDR1 LNHDA and CDR2 SQIVND come from the germline V gene (reference sequence). CDR3 sequence reads: CATRDIYYEQYF. The CDR3 DNA reads as TGTGCCACCCGGGACATCTACTACGAGCAGTACTTC. Combining the CDR3 with reference TRBV19 and TRBJ2-7 gives the whole variable domain DGGITQSPKYLFRKEGQNVTLSCEQNLNHDAMYWYRQDPGQGLRLIYYSQIVNDFQKGDIAEGYSVSREKKESFPLTVTSAQKNPTAFYLCATRDIYYEQYFGPGTRLTVT.

This clonotype was observed a few times. This sequence joins TRBV20-1 and TRBJ2-5; TRBD1 might be the D (5 bases). V lost 0 bases and J lost 1, with 12 bases in between. The CDR3 length is 15 residues. The germline V gene has CDR1 DFQATT and CDR2 SNEGSKA (reference sequence). CDR3: CSARDLRQPQETQYF. The CDR3 DNA reads as TGCAGTGCTAGAGATCTTCGACAGCCCCAAGAGACCCAGTACTTC.

This sequence joins TRBV7-9 and TRBJ2-1; D call uncertain. Trimming took 0 bases from V and 9 from J, leaving 9 bases between them. This CDR3 has 13 amino acids. Per the germline V gene, CDR1 is SEHNR and CDR2 is FQNEAQ (reference sequence). CDR3 loop: CASSLAGISEQFF. DNA of the CDR3: TGTGCCAGCAGCTTAGCTGGAATCAGTGAGCAGTTCTTC.

This sequence joins TRBV11-2 and TRBJ2-1; D gene unclear. Germline V gene sequence: CDR1 SGHAT, CDR2 FQNNGV. V lost 0 bases, J lost 4 bases, and 10 bases lay in between. This CDR3 has 15 amino acids. CDR3 DNA: TGTGCCAGCAGCTTAGATTGGTTTGTTTACAATGAGCAGTTCTTC. The encoded protein is CASSLDWFVYNEQFF.

The table lists this clonotype with a few counts. An end of the junction differs from the germline gene, which may be a read error. The chain combines TRBV7-7 with TRBJ1-6; tentatively, D is TRBD1 (5 bases). Germline CDR1 and CDR2: SSHAT and FNYEAQ (reference sequence). CDR3 length: 13 amino acids. CDR3 nucleotides: TGTGCTAGCAGTTCGACTAGGGGTTCACCCCTCCACTTT. Protein: CASSSTRGSPLHF.

The chain carries TRBV7-2 and TRBJ2-1, with TRBD2 matching over 8 bases. The CDR3 length is 16 residues. CDR1 SGHTA and CDR2 FQGNSA come from the germline V gene. V was clipped by 1 base and J by 9 bases; unmatched bases: 11. In DNA form, the CDR3 reads TGTGCCAGCAGCTTAGAAGGGACTAGGGTTGGAGGTGAGCAGTTCTTC. Encoded protein: CASSLEGTRVGGEQFF.

This clonotype was recorded a few times. The chain combines TRBV27 with TRBJ2-1; tentatively, D is TRBD1 or TRBD2 (5 bases each). Germline V CDR1 and CDR2: MNHEY, SMNVEV (reference sequence). The CDR3 extends over 16 amino acids. Trimming took off 3 bases at V and 5 bases at J, with 17 bases between the two ends. CDR3 DNA sequence: TGTGCCAGCAGTTTTGGTGGGACCGCCCTAGACAATGAGCAGTTCTTC. Protein: CASSFGGTALDNEQFF.

This clonotype was counted many times. The CDR3, as DNA: TGTGCCAGCAGCCAATTCCACGAGCAGTACTTC. It translates to CASSQFHEQYF. V is TRBV3-1 and J is TRBJ2-7; D is unclear. The germline gives CDR1 LGHDT, CDR2 YNNKEL (reference sequence). V lost 2 bases and J lost 5, with 4 bases in between. The CDR3 is made up of 11 amino acids.

This clonotype was seen more than once but under ten times. This chain links TRBV10-3 with TRBJ2-1; no firm D call. The CDR3 has 12 amino acids. CDR1 is ENHRY and CDR2 is SYGVKD in the germline V gene. V lost 1 base and J 7 bases, leaving 5 bases between the germline ends. The CDR3 region is CAISEFGNEQFF. As DNA, the CDR3 is TGTGCCATCAGTGAGTTCGGTAATGAGCAGTTCTTC.

V gene TRBV4-1 combines with J gene TRBJ2-1; TRBD2 is a possible D gene (5 bases). The V and J ends lost 2 bases and 3 bases respectively, with 11 bases between them. CDR1 and CDR2 (germline): MGHRA, YSYEKL. The CDR3 sequence is 15 residues long. The CDR3, as DNA: TGCGCCAGCAGCCAACAACGGGGTGTCTACAATGAGCAGTTCTTC. Encoded protein: CASSQQRGVYNEQFF.

Only a few counts were recorded for this clonotype. CDR3 coding DNA: TGTGCCAGCAGCTTGGGAGGGGTGACTGAAGCTTTCTTT. Translating gives CASSLGGVTEAFF. The V and J genes are TRBV7-9 and TRBJ1-1; TRBD1 might be the D (5 bases). Deletions cut 3 bases from V and 5 bases from J, with 10 bases between. The CDR3 is 13 residues long. Germline V lookup: CDR1 SEHNR, CDR2 FQNEAQ (reference sequence).

The table lists this clonotype with a few counts. The chain combines TRBV7-3 with TRBJ2-1; D gene unclear. Per germline, CDR1 SGHTA and CDR2 FQGTGA. Between the trimmed V and J ends, which lost 2 bases and 8 bases, there was a span of 10 bases. The CDR3 totals 13 residues. The CDR3: CASSLAGRYEQFF. Written as DNA, the CDR3 is TGTGCCAGCAGCTTAGCAGGCAGGTATGAGCAGTTCTTC.

V and J are TRBV6-5 and TRBJ2-7; D gene uncertain. V shed 4 bases and J shed 3 bases, with 19 bases lying between them. The CDR3 spans 16 residues. Germline CDR1 MNHEY, CDR2 SVGAGI. The CDR3 spells CASSSPRRTSGYEQYF. Written as DNA, the CDR3 is TGTGCCAGCAGTTCCCCACGGCGGACCTCGGGCTACGAGCAGTACTTC.

J is TRBJ2-1 and V is TRBV6-1, with 9 bases matching TRBD1. CDR1 is MNHNS and CDR2 is SASEGT in the germline V gene. Trimming took 6 bases from V and 9 from J; bases not matched to a gene: 9. The CDR3 runs to 14 residues. The CDR3 loop reads CASRGDRVVSEQFF. The DNA of the CDR3 is TGTGCCAGCAGGGGGGACAGGGTCGTGTCTGAGCAGTTCTTC.

This clonotype was seen a handful of times. The chain couples TRBV5-1 to TRBJ2-5, with D tentatively TRBD1 (5 bases). Germline V gene sequence: CDR1 SGHRS, CDR2 YFSETQ. Trimming stripped 4 bases from V and 4 bases from J, with 20 bases between. The CDR3 runs 16 residues. In nucleotides, the CDR3 is TGCGCCAGCAGCCTGCAGTTGACTCGTCAGGGAGAGACCCAGTACTTC. Translating it yields CASSLQLTRQGETQYF.

CDR3 protein: CASTPSRQEPFYSGANVLTF. CDR3 DNA sequence: TGTGCCAGCACCCCGTCTCGGCAGGAGCCTTTCTACTCTGGGGCCAACGTCCTGACTTTC. The chain joins TRBV6-2 or TRBV6-3 to TRBJ2-6; D uncertain. The germline V and J ends were trimmed by 7 bases and 0 bases, with 25 bases remaining between them. The CDR3 sequence is 20 residues long. Germline-derived CDR1 and CDR2 are MNHEY and SVGEGT.

This chain connects TRBV9 to TRBJ1-1; a possible D gene is TRBD1 (5 bases). The V and J ends lost 3 bases and 6 bases respectively, with 24 bases between them. The CDR3 is 17 amino acids. Per germline, CDR1 SGDLS and CDR2 YYNGEE. The CDR3: CASSARGESQAGAEAFF. The CDR3 nucleotides read TGTGCCAGCAGCGCACGGGGGGAATCCCAGGCAGGCGCTGAAGCTTTCTTT.

Turning to this clonotype: Its ends do not fully match the called genes, so a read error is possible. This rearrangement joins TRBV20-1 to TRBJ2-7; TRBD2 agrees at 7 bases. The CDR3 extends over 16 amino acids. Germline V gene data show CDR1 as DFQATT and CDR2 as SNEGSKA (reference sequence). CDR3 sequence: CCARQPGLPMSYEQYF. The CDR3 DNA reads as TGCTGTGCTAGACAGCCGGGACTACCGATGTCCTACGAGCAGTACTTC.

This clonotype was counted a few times. The rearrangement links TRBV5-1 to TRBJ2-1, with D tentatively TRBD1 or TRBD2 (5 bases each). The germline V and J ends were trimmed by 4 bases and 0 bases, with 11 bases remaining between them. The CDR3 has 15 residues. CDR1 and CDR2 from the germline V gene are SGHRS and YFSETQ. In DNA, the CDR3 is TGCGCCAGCAGCCTGGGACGCTACTCCTACAATGAGCAGTTCTTC. As protein: CASSLGRYSYNEQFF.

The chain links TRBV7-9 to TRBJ1-2, with unresolved D. CDR1 is SEHNR and CDR2 is FQNEAQ in the germline V gene (reference sequence). This CDR3 is 14 amino acids long. V dropped 5 bases and J dropped 5 bases, with 15 bases sitting between them. The CDR3 nucleotides read TGTGCCAGCAGCGTCTCGTGGGGATCATATGGCTACACCTTC. It is translated as CASSVSWGSYGYTF. Variable domain in full (rest from reference TRBV7-9 and TRBJ1-2): DTGVSQNPRHKITKRGQNVTFRCDPISEHNRLYWYRQTLGQGPEFLTYFQNEAQLEKSRLLSDRFSAERPKGSFSTLEIQRTEQGDSAMYLCASSVSWGSYGYTFGSGTRLTVV.

There are a few counts of this clonotype. The chain joins TRBV3-1 to TRBJ2-5; the D is unclear. The CDR3 totals 14 residues. Trimming removed 1 base from V and 1 base from J, with 7 bases in between. Germline CDR1 and CDR2: LGHDT and YNNKEL (reference sequence). The CDR3 loop reads CASSQAGTQETQYF. CDR3 coding DNA: TGTGCCAGCAGCCAAGCCGGAACCCAAGAGACCCAGTACTTC.

The rearrangement uses TRBV12-3 or TRBV12-4 and TRBJ2-2, with 8 bases fitting TRBD2. V lost 8 bases and J lost 6; bases outside the gene matches: 17. The length of the CDR3 is 17 residues. CDR3 bases: TGTGCCAGCTTTCTCTCGGGAGGGCCTGGGTCCGCCGGGGAGCTGTTTTTT. It is translated as CASFLSGGPGSAGELFF.

This clonotype was observed a handful of times. The rearrangement uses TRBV20-1 and TRBJ2-3; TRBD2 matches at 7 bases. V was clipped by 4 bases and J by 4 bases; unmatched bases: 5. Germline V lookup: CDR1 DFQATT, CDR2 SNEGSKA (reference sequence). This CDR3 comprises 13 residues. The CDR3 here is CSAKFAGADTQYF. The CDR3 DNA follows: TGCAGTGCTAAGTTCGCGGGAGCAGATACGCAGTATTTT.

This clonotype was picked up many times. The junction departs from the called germline gene at one end, perhaps through a read error. The V and J genes are TRBV5-1 and TRBJ2-5, with a tentative D call TRBD2 (5 bases). The CDR3 has 14 amino acids. Germline V gene data show CDR1 as SGHRS and CDR2 as YFSETQ. This chain's CDR3 is CASSLGAVQETQYF. The CDR3 DNA reads TGTGCCAGCAGCTTAGGAGCGGTACAAGAGACCCAGTACTTC. The full variable domain, rest sourced from reference TRBV5-1 and TRBJ2-5, is KAGVTQTPRYLIKTRGQQVTLSCSPISGHRSVSWYQQTPGQGLQFLFEYFSETQRNKGNFPGRFSGRQFSNSRSEMNVSTLELGDSALYLCASSLGAVQETQYFGPGTRLLVL.